A single sample gave rise to the 7 T cell receptor beta chains below, sequenced in a study of shared clonotypes between healthy human individuals. Measured with immunoSEQ multiplex PCR; TCRdb has only the in-frame clones, and not every one. The sample includes some 2,000,000 clones, 90% to 95% of them seen just once. Material for sequencing was naive CD4+ T cells sorted from blood. Noted subset: CD45RA+ positively selected. These receptor sequences come from a man younger than 30 in good health.

The V gene is TRBV7-2, the J gene TRBJ2-3, with D possibly being TRBD2 (7 bases). V was pared by 5 bases and J by 5 bases, with 11 bases between. The germline V gene has CDR1 SGHTA and CDR2 FQGNSA. The CDR3 has 13 residues. CDR3 nucleotide sequence: TGTGCCAGCAGCCAAGGGGGGGTAGATACGCAGTATTTT. Residues: CASSQGGVDTQYF.

The chain is built from TRBV9 and TRBJ2-1, with 7 bases identical to TRBD1. CDR1 and CDR2 (germline): SGDLS, YYNGEE. The V and J ends lost 0 bases and 4 bases, in that order; junction bases with no gene match: 4. CDR3 length: 15 residues. CDR3 protein: CASSVGQGRYNEQFF. The CDR3 nucleotides read TGTGCCAGCAGCGTAGGACAGGGAAGGTACAATGAGCAGTTCTTC.

The chain uses TRBV25-1 and TRBJ1-3, with D perhaps TRBD1 (5 bases). Germline V CDR1 and CDR2: MGHDK, SYGVNS. The CDR3 runs 15 residues. Trimming stripped 1 base from V and 2 bases from J, with 9 bases between. The CDR3 DNA reads as TGTGCCAGCAGTGAATTAGGGGAAACTGGAAACACCATATATTTT. Protein product: CASSELGETGNTIYF.

This chain links TRBV6-1 with TRBJ2-1; D gene ambiguous. This CDR3 has 14 residues. Germline assignment: CDR1 MNHNS and CDR2 SASEGT. V lost 3 bases and J lost 2, with 8 bases in between. The CDR3 spells CASSDINPYNEQFF. The CDR3 DNA sequence: TGTGCCAGCAGTGATATAAACCCCTACAATGAGCAGTTCTTC.

Points on this clone: The sample contains more than one DNA sequence encoding this CDR3. The CDR3 coding sequence is TGTGCCAGCTCAGGGCAGGGAAACACTGAAGCTTTCTTT. Translating gives CASSGQGNTEAFF. The V and J genes are TRBV18 and TRBJ1-1; possible D gene TRBD1, 5 bases. Looked up from germline, CDR1 is KGHSH and CDR2 is LQKENI. Trimming pared 5 bases from V and 2 bases from J, leaving 9 bases between. This CDR3 has 13 amino acids.

The V and J genes are TRBV5-6 and TRBJ2-6; 9 bases align to TRBD1. The junction had 6 bases not matched to a gene; V was cut back by 1 base and J by 1 base. Looked up from germline, CDR1 is SGHDT and CDR2 is YYEEEE. CDR3 length equals 18 residues. CDR3 sequence reads: CASSLRTGDLSGANVLTF. DNA for the CDR3: TGTGCCAGCAGCTTGAGGACAGGGGATTTGTCTGGGGCCAACGTCCTGACTTTC.

Points on this clone: At the DNA level, this CDR3 is encoded by other sequences in the same sample as well. The chain has TRBV7-9 and TRBJ2-7, with D hard to call. CDR3 length: 13 residues. Germline CDR1 SEHNR, CDR2 FQNEAQ (reference sequence). Trimming cost V 1 base and J 3 bases, with 7 bases left between them. In DNA form, the CDR3 reads TGTGCCAGCAGCTTAGGAGCGTTCTACGAGCAGTACTTC. Protein sequence: CASSLGAFYEQYF.